The 10 T cell receptor beta chains given below trace back to one sample, sequenced in a study of CD8 T cells in Susac syndrome (dated by TCRdb to between 2018 and 2021). Libraries came from the immunoSEQ multiplex PCR assay. RNA was extracted using the RNeasy kit, and about 0.45 to 1 ug of the RNA was reverse transcribed with random hexamers. The public reads were quality trimmed at Q25 with fastp and then assembled into clones with MiXCR by TCRdb, keeping productive beta chains. Each CDR3 protein appears once, grouped with its most common genes and DNA. The sample records under 200,000 distinct CDR3 sequences, approximately 95% of which are singletons. About 0.16% of the sample lies in the top ten. The source material was CD8+ T cells from PBMCs. These receptors all stem from a human donor with multiple sclerosis.

The chain links TRBV2 to TRBJ2-1, with D possibly TRBD2 on 5 matching bases. Germline CDR1 is SNHLY and CDR2 is FYNNEI. This CDR3 is built from 15 residues. V lost 4 bases and J lost 2, with 12 bases in between. The CDR3 sequence is CASSGSADAYNEQFF. The CDR3 nucleotides are TGTGCCAGCAGTGGTAGCGCGGACGCCTACAATGAGCAGTTCTTC.

This chain uses TRBV4-1 with TRBJ1-2; D perhaps matches TRBD1 (5 bases). CDR3 size: 13 residues. Germline V gene lookup returns CDR1 MGHRA and CDR2 YSYEKL. Trimming removed 10 bases from V and 7 bases from J, with 19 bases in between. The CDR3 DNA follows: TGCGCCACCACTCAGGGTGCCGGGGCTGGCTACACCTTC. This codes for CATTQGAGAGYTF.

The chain employs TRBV9 and TRBJ1-3; D unresolved. Per the germline V gene, CDR1 is SGDLS and CDR2 is YYNGEE. The CDR3 spans 14 residues. V lost 0 bases and J lost 1, with 5 bases in between. The CDR3 is CASSVEDSGNTIYF. CDR3 nucleotide sequence: TGTGCCAGCAGCGTAGAGGATTCTGGAAACACCATATATTTT.

This chain links TRBV29-1 with TRBJ2-2, with D unresolved. This CDR3 comprises 12 residues. Germline CDR1 reads SQVTM; CDR2 reads ANQGSEA. Trimming cost V 4 bases and J 2 bases, with 5 bases left between them. In DNA, the CDR3 is TGCAGCGTTGTCAAAAACACCGGGGAGCTGTTTTTT. This codes for CSVVKNTGELFF.

The gene calls are TRBV24-1 and TRBJ2-1, with no clear D. V lost 0 bases and J 8 bases, leaving 4 bases between the germline ends. The germline CDR1 and CDR2 sequences are KGHDR and SFDVKD. This CDR3 has 12 residues. CDR3 coding DNA: TGTGCCACCAGTGATTTGTTCGATGAGCAGTTCTTC. Its translation: CATSDLFDEQFF.

This clonotype was counted a single time. V is TRBV27 and J is TRBJ2-5, with D maybe TRBD2 (6 bases). The CDR3 spans 16 residues. The V and J ends lost 5 bases and 1 base respectively, with 17 bases between them. Germline assignment: CDR1 MNHEY and CDR2 SMNVEV (reference sequence). CDR3 coding DNA: TGTGCCAGCAGTCCTACACTACTAGCTACCCAAGAGACCCAGTACTTC. Protein: CASSPTLLATQETQYF.

The sample holds one count of this clonotype. V gene TRBV19 combines with J gene TRBJ2-3; 7 bases are shared with TRBD1. This CDR3 comprises 13 residues. Looked up from germline, CDR1 is LNHDA and CDR2 is SQIVND (reference sequence). V trimming: 4 bases; J trimming: 6 bases; junction bases outside the gene matches: 4. CDR3 residues: CASSTGGPDTQYF. CDR3 DNA sequence: TGTGCCAGTAGTACAGGGGGACCCGATACGCAGTATTTT.

As concerns this clonotype: A read error may account for a junction end that differs from germline. This chain uses TRBV12-3 or TRBV12-4 with TRBJ2-7; a weak D match, TRBD1 (6 bases). The length of the CDR3 is 14 residues. This CDR3 is CTSSLGAETYEQYF. In DNA form, the CDR3 reads TGTACCAGCAGTTTGGGGGCGGAAACCTACGAGCAGTACTTC.

The chain combines TRBV9 with TRBJ2-7; a possible D gene is TRBD1 (6 bases). V gave up 3 bases and J gave up 0 bases, with 10 bases separating them. Per germline, CDR1 SGDLS and CDR2 YYNGEE. The CDR3 runs to 14 residues. The CDR3 is CASSDGTRSYEQYF. The CDR3 nucleotides read TGTGCCAGCAGCGACGGGACACGCTCCTACGAGCAGTACTTC.

This chain uses TRBV29-1 with TRBJ2-1; TRBD2 matches 11 bases. This CDR3 comprises 14 residues. Trimming removed 6 bases from V and 4 bases from J; junction bases left unmatched: 5. Germline V lookup: CDR1 SQVTM, CDR2 ANQGSEA. The CDR3 DNA follows: TGCAGCGTCCTTAGCGGGAGGGGATACAATGAGCAGTTCTTC. Its translation is CSVLSGRGYNEQFF.